Below, 29 T cell receptor beta chains from the same sample are listed, as sequenced in a study of T cell responses to AZD1222 COVID-19 vaccine. The assay was immunoSEQ multiplex PCR, and TCRdb's table has in-frame clones only and misses some. The sample comprises around 260,000 clones, just over 90% of which are singletons, and around 0.6% rests with the top ten. The sequencing here drew on peripheral blood, taken on day 0 of AZD1222 vaccination. The receptors shown here come from an adult in good health.

The genes are TRBV4-2 and TRBJ1-5; a weak D match, TRBD1 (6 bases). With 1 base removed from V and 2 bases from J, the gap between germline ends came to 6 bases. The germline V gene encodes CDR1 LGHNA and CDR2 YNFKEQ. The CDR3 totals 14 residues. The CDR3 DNA is TGTGCCAGCAGCCAAGGACAGGGCAATCAGCCCCAGCATTTT. The encoded protein is CASSQGQGNQPQHF.

The chain carries TRBV19 and TRBJ2-1; 10 bases are shared with TRBD1. Germline-derived CDR1 and CDR2 are LNHDA and SQIVND (reference sequence). Trimming at V came to 5 bases and at J to 7 bases, leaving 11 bases not matched to a gene. CDR3 length: 16 residues. CDR3 in amino acids: CASSVSPGQGLNEQFF. CDR3 in DNA: TGTGCCAGTAGTGTGTCTCCGGGACAGGGGTTGAATGAGCAGTTCTTC.

The rearrangement uses TRBV7-6 and TRBJ2-1; perhaps TRBD2 as D (6 bases). V was pared by 5 bases and J by 11 bases, with 16 bases between. Germline V gene sequence: CDR1 SGHVS, CDR2 FNYEAQ. This CDR3 is built from 13 residues. The CDR3 sequence is CASSPTGTYKQFF. The DNA for the CDR3 is TGTGCCAGCAGCCCTACCGGGACTTACAAGCAGTTCTTC.

V usage is TRBV7-3 and J usage is TRBJ2-2, with 9 positions matching TRBD1. The CDR3 covers 14 residues. Germline trimming cut 6 bases from V and 5 bases from J; bases unmatched to any gene: 4. Germline V gives CDR1 SGHTA, CDR2 FQGTGA. CDR3 residues: CASSTGGRTGELFF. CDR3 in DNA: TGTGCCAGCAGTACAGGGGGCCGGACCGGGGAGCTGTTTTTT. Looking up the rest from reference TRBV7-3 and TRBJ2-2 gives the full variable domain: GAGVSQTPSNKVTEKGKYVELRCDPISGHTALYWYRQSLGQGPEFLIYFQGTGAADDSGLPNDRFFAVRPEGSVSTLKIQRTERGDSAVYLCASSTGGRTGELFFGEGSRLTVL.

A single count supports this clone. The chain is built from TRBV24-1 and TRBJ2-1, with 7 bases that match TRBD1. Per the germline V gene, CDR1 is KGHDR and CDR2 is SFDVKD. Unmatched junction bases numbered 11, after V lost 10 bases and J lost 6 bases. The CDR3 length is 14 residues. The DNA for the CDR3 is TGTGCCACTGCTGGACAGGATGACCTCAATGAGCAGTTCTTC. It specifies CATAGQDDLNEQFF.

The V call is TRBV6-1, the J call TRBJ2-7; D is uncertain. The CDR3 is 13 residues long. Germline V gives CDR1 MNHNS, CDR2 SASEGT. V dropped 3 bases and J dropped 2 bases, with 8 bases sitting between them. The CDR3 sequence: CASSDHPAYEQYF. The DNA of the CDR3 is TGTGCCAGCAGTGACCACCCGGCCTACGAGCAGTACTTC.

The chain couples TRBV4-3 to TRBJ1-6; the D is unclear. The V end was cut by 0 bases, the J end by 7 bases, with 7 bases between. CDR3 length: 14 residues. In germline, CDR1 is LGHNA, CDR2 YSLEER. As DNA, the CDR3 is TGCGCCAGCAGCCAAGAAACTCAGAATTCACCCCTCCACTTT. Amino acid sequence: CASSQETQNSPLHF.

The chain couples TRBV5-1 to TRBJ1-2, with D possibly TRBD1 on 5 matching bases. The length of the CDR3 is 15 residues. V lost 0 bases, J lost 4 bases, and 13 bases lay in between. CDR1 is SGHRS, CDR2 YFSETQ, per germline. CDR3 protein: CASSLGEGLIYGYTF. CDR3 DNA: TGCGCCAGCAGCTTGGGGGAGGGGCTGATCTATGGCTACACCTTC.

The chain uses TRBV28 and TRBJ2-7, with a tentative D call TRBD2 (5 bases). V was shortened by 6 bases and J by 2 bases, with 20 bases between the two germline ends. CDR3 size: 16 residues. Germline V CDR1 and CDR2: MDHEN, SYDVKM. The CDR3: CASSWNRRASTYEQYF. The CDR3 coding sequence is TGTGCCAGCAGCTGGAATAGGCGGGCGTCTACCTACGAGCAGTACTTC.

The CDR3 DNA reads TGTGCCAGCAGCTTCAGCGAGACCCGTGGGTACACCTTC. It codes for CASSFSETRGYTF. The chain links TRBV7-9 to TRBJ1-2; no clear D gene. Germline V gene sequence: CDR1 SEHNR, CDR2 FQNEAQ (reference sequence). V lost 3 bases, J lost 11 bases, and 16 bases lay in between. This CDR3 spans 13 amino acids.

The chain couples TRBV2 to TRBJ1-1, with 7 positions matching TRBD1. CDR1 and CDR2 (germline): SNHLY, FYNNEI. The CDR3 totals 14 residues. J was trimmed by 4 bases and V by 6 bases; bases with no gene match: 8. The CDR3 coding sequence is TGTGCCAGCAGACCGGGACAGAGGGGCACTGAAGCTTTCTTT. Protein sequence: CASRPGQRGTEAFF.

The chain carries TRBV19 and TRBJ1-2; D unclear. The germline V gene has CDR1 LNHDA and CDR2 SQIVND (reference sequence). There are 13 residues in the CDR3. Deletions cut 5 bases from V and 1 base from J, with 8 bases between. In nucleotides, the CDR3 is TGTGCCAGTAGTCCGGAAATTAACTATGGCTACACCTTC. Its translation is CASSPEINYGYTF.

V and J are TRBV2 and TRBJ2-1; D is possibly TRBD2 (6 bases). The V and J ends lost 1 base and 7 bases respectively, with 8 bases between them. The length of the CDR3 is 13 residues. Germline-derived CDR1 and CDR2 are SNHLY and FYNNEI. DNA for the CDR3: TGTGCCAGCAGTGAAGTCCGGGGGAATGAGCAGTTCTTC. This sequence encodes CASSEVRGNEQFF.

The V gene is TRBV19, the J gene TRBJ1-6; D gene ambiguous. With 7 bases removed from V and 5 bases from J, the gap between germline ends came to 12 bases. There are 14 residues in the CDR3. Germline V CDR1 and CDR2: LNHDA, SQIVND (reference sequence). CDR3 sequence reads: CASKMGNNNSPLHF. For the CDR3, the DNA is TGTGCCAGTAAAATGGGCAACAATAATTCACCCCTCCACTTT.

The chain combines TRBV5-1 with TRBJ1-1, with a tentative D call TRBD1 (5 bases). The ends were cut back, 4 bases at V and 6 bases at J, with 13 bases in the middle. CDR1 and CDR2 from the germline V gene are SGHRS and YFSETQ. The CDR3 spans 13 residues. CDR3: CASSRDSGAEAFF. For the CDR3, the DNA is TGCGCCAGCAGCCGGGACTCTGGGGCTGAAGCTTTCTTT.

The V gene is TRBV28, the J gene TRBJ2-2, with D perhaps TRBD1 (5 bases). Germline assignment: CDR1 MDHEN and CDR2 SYDVKM. This CDR3 spans 16 amino acids. V lost 3 bases and J 1 base, leaving 12 bases between the germline ends. CDR3 DNA: TGTGCCAGCAGTTTGCGCAGGGCTAGGAACACCGGGGAGCTGTTTTTT. Amino acid sequence: CASSLRRARNTGELFF.

The rearrangement links TRBV7-6 to TRBJ2-5, with D perhaps matching TRBD2 (5 bases). The DNA end is more similar to TRBJ2-7, so the J call may be wrong. CDR3 length: 13 amino acids. Germline assignment: CDR1 SGHVS and CDR2 FNYEAQ. CDR3 nucleotide sequence: TGTGCCAGCAGCCCAGGACTGTCCTACGAGCAGTACTTC. Its protein product is CASSPGLSYEQYF.

This chain connects TRBV19 to TRBJ1-5; weak D call: TRBD1 (6 bases). Between the trimmed V and J ends, which lost 3 bases and 8 bases, there was a span of 17 bases. Germline V lookup: CDR1 LNHDA, CDR2 SQIVND (reference sequence). The CDR3 has 15 residues. This CDR3 is CASSMRGRQDKPQHF. The CDR3 DNA reads TGTGCCAGTAGTATGAGGGGACGACAGGACAAGCCCCAGCATTTT.

This clone was counted between two and nine times. The rearrangement links TRBV9 to TRBJ1-6; TRBD1 aligns across 7 bases. The trim removed 3 bases at V and 8 bases at J, leaving 8 bases unmatched. The CDR3 sequence is 15 residues long. Germline-derived CDR1 and CDR2 are SGDLS and YYNGEE. CDR3 loop: CASSDTQGPDSPLHF. CDR3 in DNA: TGTGCCAGCAGCGACACACAGGGGCCCGATTCACCCCTCCACTTT.

The chain combines TRBV7-9 with TRBJ2-6; D gene uncertain. The germline gives CDR1 SEHNR, CDR2 FQNEAQ (reference sequence). The CDR3 contains 15 residues. Between the trimmed V and J ends, which lost 10 bases and 1 base, there was a span of 14 bases. This CDR3 is CAILRVASGANVLTF. CDR3 bases: TGTGCCATCCTGCGAGTGGCTTCTGGGGCCAACGTCCTGACTTTC.

The J gene is TRBJ2-7, the V gene TRBV5-8; 9 nucleotides align to TRBD1. The CDR3 is made up of 16 amino acids. Looked up from germline, CDR1 is SGHTS and CDR2 is YDEGEE. V lost 2 bases, J lost 6 bases, and 12 bases stayed unmatched. The CDR3 DNA sequence: TGTGCCAGCAGCTTCTCTCCGGGACAGGGACCCCTCGAGCAGTACTTC. This sequence encodes CASSFSPGQGPLEQYF.

This rearrangement joins TRBV27 to TRBJ2-1; D is unresolved. This CDR3 region has 15 residues. Deletions cut 5 bases from V and 3 bases from J, with 14 bases between. Germline lookup yields CDR1 MNHEY and CDR2 SMNVEV (reference sequence). CDR3 residues: CASSPPPLGYNEQFF. CDR3 nucleotides: TGTGCCAGCAGTCCCCCCCCCTTGGGCTACAATGAGCAGTTCTTC.

The chain employs TRBV19 and TRBJ1-3; no clear D. Germline V CDR1 and CDR2: LNHDA, SQIVND (reference sequence). CDR3 length equals 15 residues. With 1 base removed from V and 0 bases from J, the gap between germline ends came to 7 bases. The CDR3 here is CASSIADASGNTIYF. CDR3 nucleotide sequence: TGTGCCAGTAGTATAGCAGATGCCTCTGGAAACACCATATATTTT.

The chain combines TRBV12-3 or TRBV12-4 with TRBJ1-6, with TRBD1 matching 7 bases. The CDR3 covers 12 residues. The trim removed 6 bases at V and 7 bases at J, leaving 0 bases unmatched. CDR3 protein: CASRQGNSPLHF. CDR3 sequence (DNA): TGTGCCAGCAGACAGGGGAATTCACCCCTCCACTTT.

The chain employs TRBV11-1 and TRBJ2-7, with D hard to call. Trimming pared 5 bases from V and 4 bases from J, leaving 12 bases between. The CDR3 runs 13 residues. Germline values: CDR1 SGHAT, CDR2 FQDESV (reference sequence). CDR3 sequence reads: CASSQLGLYEQYF. The CDR3 nucleotides read TGTGCCAGCAGCCAACTGGGCCTTTACGAGCAGTACTTC.

The CDR3: CASEGGAANSPLHF. CDR3 bases: TGTGCCAGTGAGGGGGGGGCTGCTAATTCACCCCTCCACTTT. V gene TRBV2 combines with J gene TRBJ1-6, with D possibly being TRBD1 (6 bases). Germline-derived CDR1 and CDR2 are SNHLY and FYNNEI. V shed 9 bases and J shed 6 bases, with 15 bases lying between them. CDR3 length: 14 amino acids.

In this sample, this clone turned up a few times. The chain recombines TRBV5-1 with TRBJ2-7; D possibly matches TRBD1 or TRBD2 (6 bases each). The CDR3 contains 17 residues. Deletions cut 0 bases from V and 1 base from J, with 17 bases between. The germline gives CDR1 SGHRS, CDR2 YFSETQ. CDR3 in DNA: TGCGCCAGCAGCTTGGCCAGTGTGGGGGGCACGTCCTACGAGCAGTACTTC. Its protein is CASSLASVGGTSYEQYF.

V usage is TRBV28 and J usage is TRBJ2-1; D could derive from TRBD1 or TRBD2 (5 bases each). The germline V gene encodes CDR1 MDHEN and CDR2 SYDVKM. The CDR3 runs to 12 residues. The germline V and J ends were trimmed by 6 bases and 12 bases, with 15 bases remaining between them. This CDR3 reads CASRLLRGGQFF. CDR3 nucleotides: TGTGCCAGCAGACTCCTACGGGGCGGGCAGTTCTTC.

This chain links TRBV27 with TRBJ2-2, with 8 bases matching TRBD1. The CDR3 spans 17 residues. J lost 6 bases, V lost 3 bases, and 12 bases had no gene match. Germline CDR1 is MNHEY and CDR2 is SMNVEV (reference sequence). This CDR3 is CASSFSGPGGASGELFF. CDR3 DNA: TGTGCCAGCAGTTTTTCGGGACCAGGGGGCGCCTCCGGGGAGCTGTTTTTT.